The 20 T cell receptor beta chains below all came from one sample that was sequenced in a study of CD8 T cells in ankylosing spondylitis. MiXCR, applied by TCRdb to the 5' RACE reads, yields one record per CDR3 protein. This table holds 300,000 to 400,000 distinct CDR3 sequences, 11% found once. Sequenced input: blood, either unsorted or a sorted T cell fraction (not recorded which). Source of these receptors: a female donor with ankylosing spondylitis or in good health (not recorded which).

The sample holds many counts of this clonotype. This chain uses TRBV7-2 with TRBJ2-1; tentatively, D is TRBD1 (5 bases). There are 15 residues in the CDR3. V was pared by 2 bases and J by 0 bases, with 8 bases between. Germline V gene sequence: CDR1 SGHTA, CDR2 FQGNSA. For the CDR3, the DNA is TGTGCCAGCAGCTTAACAGGAGACTCCTACAATGAGCAGTTCTTC. It specifies CASSLTGDSYNEQFF. Based on the CDR3 plus reference TRBV7-2 and TRBJ2-1, the full variable domain is GAGVSQSPSNKVTEKGKDVELRCDPISGHTALYWYRQSLGQGLEFLIYFQGNSAPDKSGLPSDRFSAERTGGSVSTLTIQRTQQEDSAVYLCASSLTGDSYNEQFFGPGTRLTVL.

This clonotype was seen at least ten times. V is TRBV5-1 and J is TRBJ1-6, with D perhaps TRBD1 (5 bases). In germline, CDR1 is SGHRS, CDR2 YFSETQ. Deletions cut 4 bases from V and 7 bases from J, with 12 bases between. The CDR3 is 14 residues long. The CDR3 DNA follows: TGCGCCAGCAGCGATGTCGGGGGGAATTCACCCCTCCACTTT. It codes for CASSDVGGNSPLHF.

This clonotype was detected ten times or more. The chain couples TRBV7-2 to TRBJ2-2, with D uncertain. V lost 8 bases to trimming and J lost 5 bases, with 6 bases between them. The CDR3 length is 11 residues. Germline V gene data show CDR1 as SGHTA and CDR2 as FQGNSA. As DNA, the CDR3 is TGTGCCAGCTCACCAACCGGGGAGCTGTTTTTT. Its translation is CASSPTGELFF.

This clonotype was detected ten times or more. The gene calls are TRBV6-5 and TRBJ2-1; perhaps TRBD2 as D (5 bases). Trimming cost V 11 bases and J 10 bases, with 12 bases left between them. This CDR3 region has 10 residues. The germline V gene encodes CDR1 MNHEY and CDR2 SVGAGI. The CDR3 nucleotides are TGTGCCGGCGAGAGAGGGGAGCAGTTCTTC. This sequence encodes CAGERGEQFF.

This clonotype was seen a handful of times. The chain carries TRBV5-1 and TRBJ2-3; 8 nucleotides align to TRBD1. Germline V lookup: CDR1 SGHRS, CDR2 YFSETQ. This CDR3 comprises 15 residues. V lost 4 bases to trimming and J lost 1 base; unmatched junction nucleotides: 5. CDR3: CASSRQGSRTDTQYF. CDR3 in DNA: TGCGCCAGCAGCAGACAGGGGAGCCGCACAGATACGCAGTATTTT.

This clonotype came up a few times. The chain employs TRBV5-5 and TRBJ1-2; D remains ambiguous. The V end was cut by 0 bases, the J end by 5 bases, with 8 bases between. The length of the CDR3 is 13 residues. CDR1 and CDR2 (germline): SGHKS, YYEKEE (reference sequence). The DNA for the CDR3 is TGTGCCAGCAGCTTGGGTCGGCTTTATGGCTACACCTTC. This codes for CASSLGRLYGYTF.

This clonotype was found many times. The chain recombines TRBV20-1 with TRBJ2-1; the match to TRBD2 covers 10 bases. CDR3 length: 15 amino acids. Germline V gene data show CDR1 as DFQATT and CDR2 as SNEGSKA (reference sequence). The trim removed 0 bases at V and 6 bases at J, leaving 5 bases unmatched. This chain's CDR3 is CSARDPLAGANEQFF. The CDR3, as DNA: TGCAGTGCTAGAGATCCCCTAGCGGGAGCCAATGAGCAGTTCTTC.

The chain uses TRBV5-1 and TRBJ2-7; possible D gene TRBD1, 7 bases. This CDR3 is built from 15 residues. Trimming stripped 0 bases from V and 5 bases from J, with 15 bases between. Germline CDR1 is SGHRS and CDR2 is YFSETQ. The CDR3 protein is CASSLDPGGSNEQYF. CDR3 DNA: TGCGCCAGCAGCTTGGATCCAGGGGGGTCGAACGAGCAGTACTTC.

This clonotype has at least ten counts. The chain carries TRBV7-9 and TRBJ1-1, with 8 bases fitting TRBD1. This CDR3 has 15 amino acids. The trim removed 4 bases at V and 4 bases at J, leaving 8 bases unmatched. The germline CDR1 and CDR2 sequences are SEHNR and FQNEAQ (reference sequence). Written as DNA, the CDR3 is TGTGCCAGCAGCTCCTCCCGCGGGACAGGCACTGAAGCTTTCTTT. Translated, it gives CASSSSRGTGTEAFF.

This clonotype was detected only a few times. V gene TRBV12-3 or TRBV12-4 combines with J gene TRBJ2-7, with TRBD1 matching over 7 bases. This CDR3 region has 14 residues. The V and J ends lost 6 bases and 2 bases, in that order; junction bases with no gene match: 7. CDR3 coding DNA: TGTGCCAGCAGCGGAGACAGGGAAGCCTACGAGCAGTACTTC. This sequence encodes CASSGDREAYEQYF.

This sequence joins TRBV6-1 and TRBJ2-7, with a possible D match to TRBD1 (5 bases). Trimming left V 4 bases short and J 1 base short, with 11 bases between. CDR1 is MNHNS and CDR2 is SASEGT in the germline V gene. The CDR3 has 14 residues. This CDR3 reads CASSVQGWSYEQYF. The CDR3 DNA reads as TGTGCCAGCAGTGTTCAGGGATGGTCCTACGAGCAGTACTTC.

This clonotype was recorded many times. Relative to the germline gene, one junction end is altered; a read error may explain this. This chain links TRBV19 with TRBJ2-1; the match to TRBD2 covers 7 bases. Germline V gives CDR1 LNHDA, CDR2 SQIVND (reference sequence). This CDR3 is built from 16 residues. The CDR3, as DNA: TGCGCCAGCAGCTTGTGGGGCGGGAGCTCCTACAATGAGCAGTTCTTC. Residues: CASSLWGGSSYNEQFF.

The genes are TRBV4-2 and TRBJ2-1; no clear D gene. CDR1 is LGHNA, CDR2 YNFKEQ, per germline. The CDR3 has 19 residues. Trimming took off 4 bases at V and 0 bases at J, with 22 bases between the two ends. The CDR3 bases are TGTGCCAGCAGCCCCAGATCCGCTGCGGCCGCTAGCTCCTACAATGAGCAGTTCTTC. Amino acids: CASSPRSAAAASSYNEQFF.

As concerns this clonotype: A read error may be the cause here, since a much bigger clone is one base away. CDR3 residues: CASSQGLSNTRELFF. CDR3 nucleotide sequence: TGCGCCAGCAGCCAGGGACTTTCGAACACCCGGGAGCTGTTTTTT. The chain joins TRBV4-3 to TRBJ2-2, with D perhaps matching TRBD2 (6 bases). Per germline, CDR1 LGHNA and CDR2 YSLEER. The CDR3 sequence is 15 residues long.

This clonotype was seen a few times. This chain connects TRBV19 to TRBJ2-2; D unresolved. The CDR3 consists of 13 residues. V dropped 2 bases and J dropped 8 bases, with 9 bases sitting between them. Germline-derived CDR1 and CDR2 are LNHDA and SQIVND (reference sequence). In DNA, the CDR3 is TGTGCCAGTAGTATAAGCCCCTGGGGGGAGCTGTTTTTT. It encodes CASSISPWGELFF. The full variable domain, with the rest looked up from reference TRBV19 and TRBJ2-2, is DGGITQSPKYLFRKEGQNVTLSCEQNLNHDAMYWYRQDPGQGLRLIYYSQIVNDFQKGDIAEGYSVSREKKESFPLTVTSAQKNPTAFYLCASSISPWGELFFGEGSRLTVL.

This clonotype was recorded many times. This chain connects TRBV10-2 to TRBJ2-1, with 8 bases matching TRBD2. Trimming took 8 bases from V and 6 from J; bases not matched to a gene: 9. Germline V lookup: CDR1 WSHSY, CDR2 SAAADI. This CDR3 is built from 14 residues. CDR3 sequence reads: CASGKREIFNEQFF. The CDR3 DNA follows: TGCGCCAGCGGGAAGCGGGAGATCTTCAATGAGCAGTTCTTC.

The chain links TRBV29-1 to TRBJ2-3, with 10 nucleotides matching TRBD2. CDR1 SQVTM and CDR2 ANQGSEA come from the germline V gene. CDR3 length: 14 amino acids. V lost 3 bases and J lost 3; bases outside the gene matches: 3. CDR3 sequence (DNA): TGCAGCGTTGAGAGCGGGGGGGCAACAGATACGCAGTATTTT. It encodes CSVESGGATDTQYF.

This clonotype was observed many times. The V call is TRBV10-3, the J call TRBJ2-3; D not resolved. Germline V gene lookup returns CDR1 ENHRY and CDR2 SYGVKD. CDR3 length: 12 residues. V was cut by 0 bases and J by 8 bases, with 6 bases left in between. The CDR3 is CAISESSATQYF. CDR3 coding DNA: TGTGCCATCAGTGAGTCGTCAGCTACGCAGTATTTT.

This clonotype has only a few counts. The chain joins TRBV7-9 to TRBJ2-7; 10 bases align to TRBD2. Losses at the gene ends were 5 bases for V and 1 base for J; bases not matched to a gene: 8. The germline gives CDR1 SEHNR, CDR2 FQNEAQ (reference sequence). This CDR3 spans 16 amino acids. Here the CDR3 DNA reads TGTGCCAGCAGCCATAGCGGTAGCGGGAGGTCCTACGAGCAGTACTTC. It specifies CASSHSGSGRSYEQYF.

This clonotype appeared many times. The rearrangement joins TRBV5-1 to TRBJ1-1, with 8 bases that match TRBD1. V lost 2 bases to trimming and J lost 7 bases; unmatched junction nucleotides: 16. This CDR3 is built from 17 residues. Per germline, CDR1 SGHRS and CDR2 YFSETQ. The CDR3 sequence: CASSFLSPGQAAVEAFF. The CDR3, as DNA: TGCGCCAGCAGCTTCTTATCTCCGGGACAGGCGGCTGTTGAAGCTTTCTTT.